This T cell receptor beta chain stems from a study of long-term antiretroviral therapy in people with HIV. The assay used was immunoSEQ (version v3.0), run at survey level. Using immunoSEQ multiplex PCR, the repertoire was profiled, and TCRdb retains in-frame clones only, with some absent. The sample lists about 39,000 clones, roughly nine tenths occurring once. In regard to this clone: Its specificity is unknown.

V was trimmed by 2 bases and J by 0 bases, leaving 11 bases between them. The CDR3 consists of 16 residues. Germline V lookup: CDR1 MNHNS, CDR2 SASEGT. Study-wide points: Controls exceeded HIV repertoires in CDR3 length range. Drawn between about 2004 and 2018, the blood was possibly obtained under older ART regimens. Whichever time point was examined, clones expanded before ART dominated the repertoire. Following ART, diversity rose but still fell short of transplant donor controls.

The sample here was unsorted PBMCs, taken 1.2 years after starting antiretroviral therapy. The rearrangement uses TRBV6-1 and TRBJ1-3, with a possible D match to TRBD1 (6 bases). The TCR was taken from a woman aged 50 to 60 with HIV. The CDR3 loop is CASSEYRAASGNTIYF. CDR3 nucleotide sequence: TGTGCCAGCAGTGAATACAGGGCGGCCTCTGGAAACACCATATATTTT.